This T cell receptor (beta chain) was retrieved from a study of shared clonotypes between healthy human individuals. Study-wide results and limits: Shared across a few donors were 4% to 6% of the naive CD4 clonotypes.

Produced via immunoSEQ multiplex PCR; TCRdb's table is partial and in-frame only. The table lists 2,100,000 or so clones, approximately 96% of them singletons. Note on this clone: Its antigen is unidentified.

Trimming took off 6 bases at V and 1 base at J, with 6 bases between the two ends. Germline V gene sequence: CDR1 SNHLY, CDR2 FYNNEI. This CDR3 has 12 amino acids. The sequenced sample was naive CD4+ T cells sorted from blood. The subset: CD45RA+ positively selected. The receptor was isolated from a man between 18 and 29 years old in good health. The V gene is TRBV2, the J gene TRBJ1-1; no definite D call. CDR3 in amino acids: CASRGSNTEAFF. The CDR3, as DNA: TGTGCCAGCAGGGGGTCGAACACTGAAGCTTTCTTT.